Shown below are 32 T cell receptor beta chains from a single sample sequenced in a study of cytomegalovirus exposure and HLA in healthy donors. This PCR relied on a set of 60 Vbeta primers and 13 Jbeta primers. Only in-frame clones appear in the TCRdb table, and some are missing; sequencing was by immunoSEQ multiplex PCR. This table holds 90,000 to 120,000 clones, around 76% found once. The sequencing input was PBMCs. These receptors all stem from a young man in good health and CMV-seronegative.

This CDR3 is CASSYAETYEQYF. CDR3 nucleotides: TGTGCCAGCAGTTACGCAGAAACCTACGAGCAGTACTTC. The chain links TRBV6-5 to TRBJ2-7, with D hard to call. V dropped 2 bases and J dropped 2 bases, with 7 bases sitting between them. Germline CDR1 and CDR2: MNHEY and SVGAGI. This CDR3 spans 13 amino acids.

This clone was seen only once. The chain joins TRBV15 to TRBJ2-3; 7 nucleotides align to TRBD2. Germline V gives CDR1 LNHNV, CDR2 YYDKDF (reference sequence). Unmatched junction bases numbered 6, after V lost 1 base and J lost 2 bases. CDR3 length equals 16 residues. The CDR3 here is CATSRGVSGDTDTQYF. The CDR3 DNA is TGTGCCACCAGCAGAGGGGTGAGCGGGGACACAGATACGCAGTATTTT. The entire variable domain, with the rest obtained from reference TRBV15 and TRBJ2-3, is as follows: DAMVIQNPRYQVTQFGKPVTLSCSQTLNHNVMYWYQQKSSQAPKLLFHYYDKDFNNEADTPDNFQSRRPNTSFCFLDIRSPGLGDTAMYLCATSRGVSGDTDTQYFGPGTRLTVL.

The CDR3 DNA follows: TGCGCCAGCAGCTTTGGGAGACAGGGGAACACTGAAGCTTTCTTT. Translation gives CASSFGRQGNTEAFF. This chain connects TRBV5-1 to TRBJ1-1; TRBD1 matches 7 bases. The V segment lost 2 bases and the J segment 1 base; nucleotides outside the gene matches: 5. From germline, CDR1 is SGHRS and CDR2 YFSETQ. The CDR3 is made up of 15 amino acids.

The CDR3 spells CASSSQTGTGGGEQYF. CDR3 bases: TGTGCCAGCAGTTCGCAAACCGGGACAGGGGGAGGGGAGCAGTACTTC. The genes are TRBV6-6 and TRBJ2-5; 11 bases are a match to TRBD1. This CDR3 has 16 residues. CDR1 is MNHNY, CDR2 SVGAGI, per germline (reference sequence). V gave up 4 bases and J gave up 11 bases; unmatched junction bases: 15.

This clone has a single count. This CDR3 reads CASSLDSGQAFSYNEQFF. As DNA, the CDR3 is TGTGCCAGCAGCTTAGACTCGGGACAGGCTTTCTCCTACAATGAGCAGTTCTTC. The gene calls are TRBV7-6 and TRBJ2-1, with 8 bases aligning to TRBD1. The germline V gene has CDR1 SGHVS and CDR2 FNYEAQ. The CDR3 sequence is 18 residues long. V trimming: 1 base; J trimming: 0 bases; junction bases outside the gene matches: 8.

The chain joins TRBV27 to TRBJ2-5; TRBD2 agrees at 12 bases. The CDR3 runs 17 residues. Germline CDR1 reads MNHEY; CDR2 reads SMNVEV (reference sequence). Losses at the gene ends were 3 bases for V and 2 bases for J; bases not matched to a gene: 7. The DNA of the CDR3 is TGTGCCAGCAGTTTGCGGCTAGCGGGGGGGCTTCAAGAGACCCAGTACTTC. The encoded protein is CASSLRLAGGLQETQYF.

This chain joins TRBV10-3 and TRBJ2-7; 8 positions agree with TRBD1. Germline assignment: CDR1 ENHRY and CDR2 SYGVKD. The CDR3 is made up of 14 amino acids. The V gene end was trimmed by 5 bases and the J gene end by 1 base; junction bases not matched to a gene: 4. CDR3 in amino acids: CAISSQGASYEQYF. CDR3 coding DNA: TGTGCCATCAGTAGCCAGGGGGCTTCCTACGAGCAGTACTTC.

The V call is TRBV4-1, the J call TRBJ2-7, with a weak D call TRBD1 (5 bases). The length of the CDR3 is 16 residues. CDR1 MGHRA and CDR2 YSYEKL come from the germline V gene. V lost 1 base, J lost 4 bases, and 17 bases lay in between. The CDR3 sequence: CASSQGPTGQIYEQYF. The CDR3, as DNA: TGCGCCAGCAGCCAAGGCCCGACTGGACAAATTTACGAGCAGTACTTC.

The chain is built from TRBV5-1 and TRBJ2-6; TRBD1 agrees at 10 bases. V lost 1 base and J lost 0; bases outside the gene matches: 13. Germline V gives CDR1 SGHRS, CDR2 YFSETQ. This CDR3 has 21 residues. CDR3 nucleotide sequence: TGCGCCAGCAGCTTGAAGGGGACAGGGGTCCCATCCCGCTCTGGGGCCAACGTCCTGACTTTC. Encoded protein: CASSLKGTGVPSRSGANVLTF.

CDR3 in amino acids: CASSFSGNGELFF. The CDR3 DNA reads as TGTGCCAGCAGTTTTTCCGGGAACGGGGAGCTGTTTTTT. V gene TRBV27 combines with J gene TRBJ2-2; D possibly corresponds to TRBD2 (5 bases). Deletions cut 3 bases from V and 7 bases from J, with 9 bases between. Germline V gene lookup returns CDR1 MNHEY and CDR2 SMNVEV (reference sequence). This CDR3 spans 13 amino acids.

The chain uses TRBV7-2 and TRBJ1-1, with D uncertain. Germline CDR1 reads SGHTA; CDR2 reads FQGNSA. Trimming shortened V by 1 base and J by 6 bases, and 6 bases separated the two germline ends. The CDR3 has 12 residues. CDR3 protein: CASSLGVAEAFF. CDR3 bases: TGTGCCAGCAGCTTAGGCGTAGCTGAAGCTTTCTTT.

Here the CDR3 DNA reads TGTGCCATCAGTAGGGGAAATACCGGGGAGCTGTTTTTT. Amino acids: CAISRGNTGELFF. This chain links TRBV10-3 with TRBJ2-2; maybe TRBD1 (5 bases). CDR3 size: 13 residues. Germline values: CDR1 ENHRY, CDR2 SYGVKD. V lost 5 bases and J 5 bases, leaving 9 bases between the germline ends.

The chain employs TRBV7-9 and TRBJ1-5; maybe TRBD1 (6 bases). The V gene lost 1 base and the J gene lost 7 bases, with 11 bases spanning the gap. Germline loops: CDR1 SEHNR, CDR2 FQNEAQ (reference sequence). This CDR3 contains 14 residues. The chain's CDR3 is CASSLDQGIQPQHF. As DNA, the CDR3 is TGTGCCAGCAGCTTAGACCAGGGGATACAGCCCCAGCATTTT. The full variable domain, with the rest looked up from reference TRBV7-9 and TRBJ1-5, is DTGVSQNPRHKITKRGQNVTFRCDPISEHNRLYWYRQTLGQGPEFLTYFQNEAQLEKSRLLSDRFSAERPKGSFSTLEIQRTEQGDSAMYLCASSLDQGIQPQHFGDGTRLSIL.

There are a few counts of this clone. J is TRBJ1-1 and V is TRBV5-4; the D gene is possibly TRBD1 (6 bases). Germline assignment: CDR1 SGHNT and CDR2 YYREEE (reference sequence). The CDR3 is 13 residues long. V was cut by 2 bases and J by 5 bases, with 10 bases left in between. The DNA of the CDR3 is TGTGCCAGCAGCTTTGGGGGCAGGACTGAAGCTTTCTTT. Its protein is CASSFGGRTEAFF.

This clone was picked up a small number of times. The DNA of the CDR3 is TGTGCCAGCAGCCTCTATAATTCACCCCTCCACTTT. Translation gives CASSLYNSPLHF. This chain uses TRBV7-2 with TRBJ1-6; D gene unclear. CDR1 is SGHTA, CDR2 FQGNSA, per germline. CDR3 length: 12 residues. Trimming removed 5 bases at V and 3 bases at J, with 2 bases between.

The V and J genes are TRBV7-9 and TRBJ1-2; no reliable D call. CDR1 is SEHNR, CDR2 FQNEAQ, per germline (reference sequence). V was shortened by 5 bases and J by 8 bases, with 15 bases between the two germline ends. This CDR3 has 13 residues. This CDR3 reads CASSLNHGDGYTF. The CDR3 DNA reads TGTGCCAGCAGCCTGAACCACGGAGACGGCTACACCTTC. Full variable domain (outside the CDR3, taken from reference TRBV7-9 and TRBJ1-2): DTGVSQNPRHKITKRGQNVTFRCDPISEHNRLYWYRQTLGQGPEFLTYFQNEAQLEKSRLLSDRFSAERPKGSFSTLEIQRTEQGDSAMYLCASSLNHGDGYTFGSGTRLTVV.

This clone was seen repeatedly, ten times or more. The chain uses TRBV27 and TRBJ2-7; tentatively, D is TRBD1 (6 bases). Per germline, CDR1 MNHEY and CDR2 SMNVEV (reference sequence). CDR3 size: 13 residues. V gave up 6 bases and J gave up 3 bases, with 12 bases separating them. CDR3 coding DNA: TGTGCCAGCAGCCTAGGGGGTTACTACGAGCAGTACTTC. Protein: CASSLGGYYEQYF.

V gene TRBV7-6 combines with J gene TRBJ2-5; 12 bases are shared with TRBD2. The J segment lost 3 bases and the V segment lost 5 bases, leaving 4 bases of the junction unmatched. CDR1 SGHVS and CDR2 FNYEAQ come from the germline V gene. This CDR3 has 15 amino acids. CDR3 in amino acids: CASSGLAGYKETQYF. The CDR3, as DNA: TGTGCCAGCAGCGGACTAGCGGGGTATAAAGAGACCCAGTACTTC. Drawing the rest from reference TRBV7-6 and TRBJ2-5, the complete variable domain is GAGVSQSPRYKVTKRGQDVALRCDPISGHVSLYWYRQALGQGPEFLTYFNYEAQQDKSGLPNDRFSAERPEGSISTLTIQRTEQRDSAMYRCASSGLAGYKETQYFGPGTRLLVL.

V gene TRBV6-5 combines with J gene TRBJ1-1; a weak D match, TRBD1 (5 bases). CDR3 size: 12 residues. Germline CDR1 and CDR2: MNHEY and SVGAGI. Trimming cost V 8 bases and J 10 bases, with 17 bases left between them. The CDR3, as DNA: TGTGCCAGCTTCCTTAGGGGTGGTCGAGCTTTCTTT. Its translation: CASFLRGGRAFF.

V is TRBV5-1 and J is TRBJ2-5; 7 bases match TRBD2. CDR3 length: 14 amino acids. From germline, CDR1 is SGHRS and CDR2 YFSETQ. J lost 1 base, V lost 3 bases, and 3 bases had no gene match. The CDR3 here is CASSSGLSQETQYF. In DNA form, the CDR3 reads TGCGCCAGCAGCTCGGGACTATCCCAAGAGACCCAGTACTTC.

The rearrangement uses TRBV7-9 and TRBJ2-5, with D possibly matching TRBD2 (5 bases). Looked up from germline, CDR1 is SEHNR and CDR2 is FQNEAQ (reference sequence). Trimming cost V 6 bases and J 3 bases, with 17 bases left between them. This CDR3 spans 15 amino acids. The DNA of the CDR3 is TGTGCCAGCAGTTCCCTCCTCGGGGTTGAAGAGACCCAGTACTTC. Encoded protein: CASSSLLGVEETQYF.

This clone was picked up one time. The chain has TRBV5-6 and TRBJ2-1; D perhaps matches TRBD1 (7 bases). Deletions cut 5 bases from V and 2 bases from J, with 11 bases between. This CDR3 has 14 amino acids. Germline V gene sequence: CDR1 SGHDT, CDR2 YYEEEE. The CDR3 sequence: CASRAGQPYNEQFF. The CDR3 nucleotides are TGTGCCAGCAGGGCGGGACAGCCCTACAATGAGCAGTTCTTC.

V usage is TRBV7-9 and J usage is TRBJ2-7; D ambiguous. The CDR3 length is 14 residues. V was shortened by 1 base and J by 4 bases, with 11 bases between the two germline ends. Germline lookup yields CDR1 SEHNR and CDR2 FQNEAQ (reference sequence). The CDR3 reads CASSLGSQKYEQYF. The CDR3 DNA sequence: TGTGCCAGCAGCTTAGGCTCCCAGAAATACGAGCAGTACTTC.

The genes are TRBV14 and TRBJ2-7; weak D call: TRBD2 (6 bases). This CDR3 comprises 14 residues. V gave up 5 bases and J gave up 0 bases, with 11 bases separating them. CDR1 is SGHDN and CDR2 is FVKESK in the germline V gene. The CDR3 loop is CASSVRGSSYEQYF. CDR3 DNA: TGTGCCAGCAGCGTCCGGGGGAGCTCCTACGAGCAGTACTTC.

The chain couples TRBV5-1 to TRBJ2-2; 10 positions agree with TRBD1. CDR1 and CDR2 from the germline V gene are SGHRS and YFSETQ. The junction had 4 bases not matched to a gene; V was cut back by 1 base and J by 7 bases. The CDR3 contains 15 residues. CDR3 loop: CASSLRQGAVGELFF. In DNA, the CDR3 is TGCGCCAGCAGCTTGCGACAGGGGGCAGTCGGGGAGCTGTTTTTT.

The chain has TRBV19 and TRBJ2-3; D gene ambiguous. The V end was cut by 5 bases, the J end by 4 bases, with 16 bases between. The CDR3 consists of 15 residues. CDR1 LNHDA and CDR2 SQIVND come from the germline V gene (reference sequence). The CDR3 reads CASSGWYSQADTQYF. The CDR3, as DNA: TGTGCCAGTAGTGGCTGGTACAGTCAGGCAGATACGCAGTATTTT.

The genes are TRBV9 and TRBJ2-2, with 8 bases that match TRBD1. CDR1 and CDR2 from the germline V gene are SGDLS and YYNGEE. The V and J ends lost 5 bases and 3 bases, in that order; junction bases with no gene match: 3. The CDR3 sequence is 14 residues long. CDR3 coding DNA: TGTGCCAGCAGTCCGACAGGGGACACCGGGGAGCTGTTTTTT. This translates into CASSPTGDTGELFF. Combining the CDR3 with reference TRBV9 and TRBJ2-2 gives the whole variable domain DSGVTQTPKHLITATGQRVTLRCSPRSGDLSVYWYQQSLDQGLQFLIQYYNGEERAKGNILERFSAQQFPDLHSELNLSSLELGDSALYFCASSPTGDTGELFFGEGSRLTVL.

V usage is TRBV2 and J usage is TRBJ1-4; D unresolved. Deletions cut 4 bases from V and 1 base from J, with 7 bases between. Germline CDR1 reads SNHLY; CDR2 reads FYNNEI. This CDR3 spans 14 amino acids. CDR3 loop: CASSGRGTNEKLFF. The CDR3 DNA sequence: TGTGCCAGCAGTGGACGGGGAACTAATGAAAAACTGTTTTTT.

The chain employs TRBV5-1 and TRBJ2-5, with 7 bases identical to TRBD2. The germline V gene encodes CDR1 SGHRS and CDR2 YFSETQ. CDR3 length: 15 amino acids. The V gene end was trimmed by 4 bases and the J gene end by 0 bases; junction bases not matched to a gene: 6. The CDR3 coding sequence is TGCGCCAGCAGCCCCCGTGGGGGGGACCAAGAGACCCAGTACTTC. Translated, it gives CASSPRGGDQETQYF.

CDR3 amino acids: CAISALRGAGQDGGYTF. CDR3 nucleotides: TGTGCCATCAGTGCCCTTCGGGGGGCAGGGCAAGATGGAGGCTACACCTTC. The chain recombines TRBV10-3 with TRBJ1-2; possible D gene TRBD1, 6 bases. The CDR3 spans 17 residues. The V end lost 4 bases, the J end lost 8 bases, and 26 bases lay between the germline ends. The germline V gene encodes CDR1 ENHRY and CDR2 SYGVKD.

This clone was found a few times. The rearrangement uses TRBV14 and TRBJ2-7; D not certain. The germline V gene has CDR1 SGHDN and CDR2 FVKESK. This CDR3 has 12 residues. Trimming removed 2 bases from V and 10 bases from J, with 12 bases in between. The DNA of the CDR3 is TGTGCCAGCAGCCAATGGGCTCGAGAACAGTACTTC. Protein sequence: CASSQWAREQYF.

The CDR3, as DNA: TGCAGCGTTGAAGAGTTAACATCTCTGTACAATGAGCAGTTCTTC. Amino acids: CSVEELTSLYNEQFF. The chain recombines TRBV29-1 with TRBJ2-1; D is uncertain. Trimming stripped 0 bases from V and 4 bases from J, with 13 bases between. Germline V gives CDR1 SQVTM, CDR2 ANQGSEA. This CDR3 comprises 15 residues.